This TCR beta chain appears in the sequencing data of a study of shared clonotypes between healthy human individuals. The CDR3 covers 15 residues. V lost 0 bases, J lost 6 bases, and 16 bases lay in between. Looked up from germline, CDR1 is SGHRS and CDR2 is YFSETQ. The assay was immunoSEQ multiplex PCR, and TCRdb's table has in-frame clones only and misses some. Among a few million clones listed, 85% to 95% were seen once. The TCR comes from a man between 18 and 29 years old in good health. Some clones in this sample may be carry-over from other donors' samples. Sequenced material: naive CD4+ T cells from PBMCs. Subset described: CD45RA+ positively selected. The gene calls are TRBV5-1 and TRBJ2-7, with D tentatively TRBD1 or TRBD2 (5 bases each). Here the CDR3 DNA reads TGCGCCAGCAGCTTGGTGGGGGAGTCCGCGGGCGAGCAGTACTTC. It translates to CASSLVGESAGEQYF.